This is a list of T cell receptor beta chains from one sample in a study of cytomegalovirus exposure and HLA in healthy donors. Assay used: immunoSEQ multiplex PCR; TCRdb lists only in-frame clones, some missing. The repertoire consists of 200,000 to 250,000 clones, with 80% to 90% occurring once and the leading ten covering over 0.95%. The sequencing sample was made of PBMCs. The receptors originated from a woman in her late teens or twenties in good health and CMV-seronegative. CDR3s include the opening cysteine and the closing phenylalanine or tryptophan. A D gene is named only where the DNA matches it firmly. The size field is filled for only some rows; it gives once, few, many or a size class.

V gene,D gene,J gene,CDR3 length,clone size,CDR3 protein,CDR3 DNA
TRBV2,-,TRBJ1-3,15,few,CASSLDSSSGNTIYF,TGTGCCAGCAGTTTAGACAGTAGCTCTGGAAACACCATATATTTT
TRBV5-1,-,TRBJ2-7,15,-,CASSWFQGTGDEQYF,TGCGCCAGCAGCTGGTTTCAGGGTACGGGCGACGAGCAGTACTTC
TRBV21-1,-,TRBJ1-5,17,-,CASSKKRGRQGNQPQHF,TGTGCCAGCAGCAAAAAAAGGGGGAGACAGGGCAATCAGCCCCAGCATTTT
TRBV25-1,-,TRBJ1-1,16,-,CASSDAGRGEITEAFF,TGTGCCAGCAGTGATGCTGGGAGGGGCGAGATCACTGAAGCTTTCTTT
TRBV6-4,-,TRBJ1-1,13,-,CASSVSVNTEAFF,TGTGCCAGCAGTGTATCGGTGAACACTGAAGCTTTCTTT
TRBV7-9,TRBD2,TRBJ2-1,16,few,CASSRLLAGLYNEQFF,TGTGCCAGCAGCAGACTACTAGCGGGACTTTACAATGAGCAGTTCTTC
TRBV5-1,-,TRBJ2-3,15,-,CASSLGPQGTDTQYF,TGCGCCAGCAGCTTGGGCCCGCAGGGCACAGATACGCAGTATTTT
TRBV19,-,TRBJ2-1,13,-,CASTGVFYNEQFF,TGTGCCAGTACAGGGGTATTTTACAATGAGCAGTTCTTC
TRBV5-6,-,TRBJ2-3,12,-,CASSFTTDTQYF,TGTGCCAGCAGCTTTACAACAGATACGCAGTATTTT
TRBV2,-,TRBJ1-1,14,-,CASSGVDSNTEAFF,TGTGCCAGCAGTGGGGTGGACAGCAACACTGAAGCTTTCTTT
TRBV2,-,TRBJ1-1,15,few,CASRAGGAGNTEAFF,TGTGCCAGCAGGGCCGGGGGGGCGGGGAACACTGAAGCTTTCTTT
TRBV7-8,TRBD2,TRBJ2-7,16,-,CASSLVLAGDVYEQYF,TGTGCCAGCAGCTTAGTTCTAGCGGGGGATGTCTACGAGCAGTACTTC
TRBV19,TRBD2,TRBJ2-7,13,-,CASSRAGAAEQYF,TGTGCCAGTAGTAGAGCGGGAGCCGCCGAGCAGTACTTC
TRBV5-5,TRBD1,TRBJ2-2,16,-,CASSGLTGDTTGELFF,TGTGCCAGCAGCGGTCTGACAGGGGATACCACCGGGGAGCTGTTTTTT
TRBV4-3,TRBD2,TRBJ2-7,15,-,CASSSQTSGRGEQYF,TGCGCCAGCAGCTCGCAGACTAGCGGGAGGGGCGAGCAGTACTTC
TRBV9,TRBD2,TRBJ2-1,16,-,CASSVGKRGDYNEQFF,TGTGCCAGCAGCGTAGGCAAGCGGGGGGACTACAATGAGCAGTTCTTC
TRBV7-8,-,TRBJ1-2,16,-,CASSLGLRTTNYGYTF,TGTGCCAGCAGCTTAGGTCTAAGGACAACAAACTATGGCTACACCTTC
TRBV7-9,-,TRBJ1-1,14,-,CASSPPGVNTEAFF,TGTGCCAGCAGCCCACCCGGGGTGAACACTGAAGCTTTCTTT
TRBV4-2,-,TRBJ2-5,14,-,CASGRQGDLETQYF,TGTGCCAGCGGGCGCCAGGGCGATCTCGAGACCCAGTACTTC
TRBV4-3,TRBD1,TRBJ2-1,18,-,CASSQDLFRDRGSNEQFF,TGCGCCAGCAGCCAAGATCTCTTTCGGGACAGGGGATCCAATGAGCAGTTCTTC
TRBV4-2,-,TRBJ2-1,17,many,CASSQEIEGGMFSEQFF,TGTGCCAGCAGCCAAGAGATCGAGGGGGGGATGTTCAGTGAGCAGTTCTTC
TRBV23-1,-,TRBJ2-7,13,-,CASSLGHTAEQYF,TGCGCCAGCAGTCTAGGACACACCGCCGAGCAGTACTTC
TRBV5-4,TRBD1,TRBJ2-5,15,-,CASSYRPTGEETQYF,TGTGCCAGCAGCTATCGACCTACAGGGGAAGAGACCCAGTACTTC
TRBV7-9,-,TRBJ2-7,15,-,CSSSYSGDTIYEQYF,TGTTCCAGCAGCTACTCAGGCGATACGATCTACGAGCAGTACTTC
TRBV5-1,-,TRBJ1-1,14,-,CASSLQDKNTEAFF,TGCGCCAGCAGCTTACAGGACAAGAACACTGAAGCTTTCTTT
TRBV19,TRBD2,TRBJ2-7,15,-,CASSNLAGDGYEQYF,TGTGCCAGTAGTAATCTAGCGGGAGACGGCTACGAGCAGTACTTC
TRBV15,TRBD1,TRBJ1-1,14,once,CATSRGTGNTEAFF,TGTGCCACCAGCAGAGGGACAGGGAACACTGAAGCTTTCTTT
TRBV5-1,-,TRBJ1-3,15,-,CASSLNGGTGNTIYF,TGCGCCAGCAGCTTGAATGGGGGGACGGGAAACACCATATATTTT
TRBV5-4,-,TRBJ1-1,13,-,CASSLSRNTEAFF,TGTGCCAGCAGCTTGTCCCGGAACACTGAAGCTTTCTTT
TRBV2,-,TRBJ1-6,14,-,CASSGQTRGSPLHF,TGTGCCAGCAGTGGACAGACCAGGGGTTCACCCCTCCACTTT
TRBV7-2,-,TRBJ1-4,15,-,CASSYRVAGVEKLFF,TGTGCCAGCAGCTACAGGGTGGCAGGGGTAGAAAAACTGTTTTTT
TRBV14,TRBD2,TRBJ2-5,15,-,CASSLLAGGTETQYF,TGTGCCAGCAGCCTCCTAGCGGGAGGGACGGAGACCCAGTACTTC
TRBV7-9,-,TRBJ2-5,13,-,CASSWDFQETQYF,TGTGCCAGCAGCTGGGACTTCCAAGAGACCCAGTACTTC
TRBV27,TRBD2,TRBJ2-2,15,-,CASRLAGALTGELFF,TGTGCCAGCAGACTAGCGGGAGCGCTCACCGGGGAGCTGTTTTTT
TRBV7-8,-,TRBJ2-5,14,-,CASSLVSNQETQYF,TGTGCCAGCAGCTTAGTTTCCAACCAAGAGACCCAGTACTTC
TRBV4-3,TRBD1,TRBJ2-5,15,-,CASSQGQGYQETQYF,TGCGCCAGCAGCCAAGGACAGGGGTACCAAGAGACCCAGTACTTC
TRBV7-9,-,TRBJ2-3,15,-,CSSSSRTDATDTQYF,TGTTCCAGCAGTTCGAGGACAGACGCAACAGATACGCAGTATTTT
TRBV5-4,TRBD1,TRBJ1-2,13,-,CASSTGQNYGYTF,TGTGCCAGCAGCACGGGACAGAACTATGGCTACACCTTC
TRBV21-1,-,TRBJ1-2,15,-,CASSKALVDRAGYTF,TGTGCCAGCAGCAAAGCGCTGGTGGACAGGGCTGGCTACACCTTC
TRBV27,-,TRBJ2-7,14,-,CASRLERGSYEQYF,TGTGCCAGCAGACTAGAGCGAGGATCCTACGAGCAGTACTTC
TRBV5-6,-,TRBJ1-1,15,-,CASSPRQIVNTEAFF,TGTGCCAGCAGCCCGAGACAGATAGTGAACACTGAAGCTTTCTTT